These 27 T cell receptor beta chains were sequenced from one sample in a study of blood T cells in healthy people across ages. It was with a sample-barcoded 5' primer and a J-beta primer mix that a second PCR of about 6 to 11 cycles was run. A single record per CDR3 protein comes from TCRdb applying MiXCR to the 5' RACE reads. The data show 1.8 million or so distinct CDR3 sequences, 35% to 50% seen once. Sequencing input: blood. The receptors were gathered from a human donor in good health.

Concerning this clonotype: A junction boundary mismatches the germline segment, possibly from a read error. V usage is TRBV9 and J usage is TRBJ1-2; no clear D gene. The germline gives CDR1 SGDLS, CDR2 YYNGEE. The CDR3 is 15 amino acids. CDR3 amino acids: CASSVVTAVNYAYTF. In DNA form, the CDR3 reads TGTGCCAGCAGCGTAGTCACGGCAGTTAACTATGCCTACACCTTC.

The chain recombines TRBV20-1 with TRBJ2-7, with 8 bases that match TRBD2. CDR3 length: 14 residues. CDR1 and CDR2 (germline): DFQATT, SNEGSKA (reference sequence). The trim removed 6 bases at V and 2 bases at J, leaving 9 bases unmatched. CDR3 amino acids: CSARPIAGTYEQYF. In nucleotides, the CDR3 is TGCAGTGCGAGGCCTATAGCGGGGACCTACGAGCAGTACTTC.

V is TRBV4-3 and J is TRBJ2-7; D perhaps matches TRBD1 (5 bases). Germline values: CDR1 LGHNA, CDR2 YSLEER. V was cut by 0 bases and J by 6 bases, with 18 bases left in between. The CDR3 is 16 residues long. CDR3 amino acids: CASSQDIRDDVFEQYF. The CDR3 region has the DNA TGCGCCAGCAGCCAAGATATCAGGGATGATGTGTTCGAGCAGTACTTC.

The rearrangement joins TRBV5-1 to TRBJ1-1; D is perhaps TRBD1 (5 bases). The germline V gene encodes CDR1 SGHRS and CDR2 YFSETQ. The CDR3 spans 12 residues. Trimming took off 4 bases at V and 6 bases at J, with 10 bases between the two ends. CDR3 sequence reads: CASSEGSSEAFF. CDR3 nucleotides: TGCGCCAGCAGCGAGGGGAGCTCTGAAGCTTTCTTT.

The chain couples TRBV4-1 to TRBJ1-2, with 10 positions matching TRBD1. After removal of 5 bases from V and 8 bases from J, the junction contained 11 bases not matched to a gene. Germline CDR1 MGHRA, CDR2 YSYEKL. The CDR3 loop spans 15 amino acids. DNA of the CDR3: TGCGCCAGCAGCGTCAGGACGGGACAGGGGTACGGCTACACCTTC. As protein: CASSVRTGQGYGYTF.

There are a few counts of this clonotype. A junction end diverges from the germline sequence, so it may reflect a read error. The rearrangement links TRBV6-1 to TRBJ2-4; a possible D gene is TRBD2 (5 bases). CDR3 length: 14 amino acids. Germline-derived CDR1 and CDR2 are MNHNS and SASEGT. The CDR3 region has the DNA TGTGCCAGCAGTGCACTAGGCGTACCCCACATGCAGTACTTC. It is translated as CASSALGVPHMQYF.

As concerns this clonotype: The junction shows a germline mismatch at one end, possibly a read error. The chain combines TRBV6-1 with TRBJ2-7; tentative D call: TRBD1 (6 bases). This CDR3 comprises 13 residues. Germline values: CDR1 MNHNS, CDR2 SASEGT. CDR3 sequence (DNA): TGTGCCATCAGTGTATACAGGGTAGAGGAGCAGTACTTC. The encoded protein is CAISVYRVEEQYF.

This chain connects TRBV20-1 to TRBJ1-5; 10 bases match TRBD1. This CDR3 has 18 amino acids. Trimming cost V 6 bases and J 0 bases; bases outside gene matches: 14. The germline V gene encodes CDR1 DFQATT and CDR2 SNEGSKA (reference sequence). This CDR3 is CSAESGTGEDFSNQPQHF. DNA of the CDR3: TGCAGTGCGGAATCCGGGACAGGGGAAGATTTTAGCAATCAGCCCCAGCATTTT.

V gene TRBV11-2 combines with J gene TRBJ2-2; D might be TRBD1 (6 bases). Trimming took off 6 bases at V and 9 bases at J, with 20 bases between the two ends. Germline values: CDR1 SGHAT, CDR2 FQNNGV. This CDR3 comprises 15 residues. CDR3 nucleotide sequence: TGTGCCAGCAGAGAGGCGGTGGGGGCGGGCCGGGAGCTGTTTTTT. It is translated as CASREAVGAGRELFF.

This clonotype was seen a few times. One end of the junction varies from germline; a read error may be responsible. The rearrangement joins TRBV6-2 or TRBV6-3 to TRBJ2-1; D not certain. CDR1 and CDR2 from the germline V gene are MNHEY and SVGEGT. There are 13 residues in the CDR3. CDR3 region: CASSLTSYNGQFF. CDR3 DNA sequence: TGTGCCAGCAGCCTAACAAGCTACAATGGGCAGTTCTTC.

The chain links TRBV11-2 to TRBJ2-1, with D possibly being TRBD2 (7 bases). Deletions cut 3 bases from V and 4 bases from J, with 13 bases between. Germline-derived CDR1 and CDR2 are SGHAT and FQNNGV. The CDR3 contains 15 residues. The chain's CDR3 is CASSLLRGPYNEQFF. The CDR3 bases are TGTGCCAGCAGCTTGCTGCGGGGGCCGTACAATGAGCAGTTCTTC. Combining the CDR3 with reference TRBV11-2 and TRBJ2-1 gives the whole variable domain EAGVAQSPRYKIIEKRQSVAFWCNPISGHATLYWYQQILGQGPKLLIQFQNNGVVDDSQLPKDRFSAERLKGVDSTLKIQPAKLEDSAVYLCASSLLRGPYNEQFFGPGTRLTVL.

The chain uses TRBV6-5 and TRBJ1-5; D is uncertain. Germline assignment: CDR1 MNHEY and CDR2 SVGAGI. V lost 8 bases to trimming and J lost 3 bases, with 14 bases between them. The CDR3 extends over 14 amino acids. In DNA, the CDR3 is TGTGCCAGCTCGAGGGCAAGCCTCAATCAGCCCCAGCATTTT. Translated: CASSRASLNQPQHF.

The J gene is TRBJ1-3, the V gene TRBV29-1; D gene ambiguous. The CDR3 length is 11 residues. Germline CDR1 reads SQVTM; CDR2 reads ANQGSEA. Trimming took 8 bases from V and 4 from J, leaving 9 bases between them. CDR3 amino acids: CSHVVGNTIYF. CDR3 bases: TGCAGCCACGTCGTGGGAAACACCATATATTTT.

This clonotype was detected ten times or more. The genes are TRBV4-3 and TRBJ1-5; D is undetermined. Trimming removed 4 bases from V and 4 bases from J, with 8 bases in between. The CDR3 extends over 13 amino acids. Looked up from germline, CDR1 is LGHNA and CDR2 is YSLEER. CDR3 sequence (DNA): TGCGCCAGCAGCCGTGGGCCTAATCAGCCCCAGCATTTT. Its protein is CASSRGPNQPQHF.

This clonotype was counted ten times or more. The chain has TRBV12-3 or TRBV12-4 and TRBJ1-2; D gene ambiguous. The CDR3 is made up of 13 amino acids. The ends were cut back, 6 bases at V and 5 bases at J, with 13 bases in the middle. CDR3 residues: CASSTPAGYGYTF. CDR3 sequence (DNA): TGTGCCAGCAGCACCCCGGCGGGATATGGCTACACCTTC.

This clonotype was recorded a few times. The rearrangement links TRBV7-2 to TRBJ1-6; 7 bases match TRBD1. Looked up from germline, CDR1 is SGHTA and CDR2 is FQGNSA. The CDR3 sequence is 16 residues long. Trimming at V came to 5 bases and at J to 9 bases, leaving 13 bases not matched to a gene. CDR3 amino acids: CASSPHSSTGRSPLHF. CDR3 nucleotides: TGTGCCAGCAGCCCCCACTCGTCGACAGGGCGTTCACCCCTCCACTTT. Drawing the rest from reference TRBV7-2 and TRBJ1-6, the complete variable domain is GAGVSQSPSNKVTEKGKDVELRCDPISGHTALYWYRQSLGQGLEFLIYFQGNSAPDKSGLPSDRFSAERTGGSVSTLTIQRTQQEDSAVYLCASSPHSSTGRSPLHFGNGTRLTVT.

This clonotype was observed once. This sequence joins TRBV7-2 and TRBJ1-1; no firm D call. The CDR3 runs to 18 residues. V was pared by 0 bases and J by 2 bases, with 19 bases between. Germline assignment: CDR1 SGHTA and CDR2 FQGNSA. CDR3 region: CASSLAQWQDSYNTEAFF. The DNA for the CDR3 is TGTGCCAGCAGCTTAGCGCAGTGGCAGGATTCTTATAACACTGAAGCTTTCTTT.

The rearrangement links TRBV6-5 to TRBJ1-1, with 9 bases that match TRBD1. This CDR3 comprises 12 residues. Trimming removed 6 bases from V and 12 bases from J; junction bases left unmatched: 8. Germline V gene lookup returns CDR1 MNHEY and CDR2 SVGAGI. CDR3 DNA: TGTGCCAGCAGGGCGGGGACAGGGAGAACTTTCTTT. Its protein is CASRAGTGRTFF.

The CDR3, as DNA: TGTGCCAGCAGCCAACTACTCCACTACGAGCAGTACTTC. Its translation is CASSQLLHYEQYF. The rearrangement uses TRBV4-2 and TRBJ2-7; D is unclear. With 2 bases removed from V and 3 bases from J, the gap between germline ends came to 8 bases. Germline V gives CDR1 LGHNA, CDR2 YNFKEQ. CDR3 length: 13 residues.

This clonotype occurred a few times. The CDR3 nucleotides are TGTGCCAGCAGCTTAGACGACATTTCCCTCCACTTT. Translating gives CASSLDDISLHF. The chain links TRBV7-8 to TRBJ1-6; the D is unclear. This CDR3 is 12 amino acids long. CDR1 and CDR2 (germline): SGHVS, FQNEAQ. With 1 base removed from V and 14 bases from J, the gap between germline ends came to 9 bases.

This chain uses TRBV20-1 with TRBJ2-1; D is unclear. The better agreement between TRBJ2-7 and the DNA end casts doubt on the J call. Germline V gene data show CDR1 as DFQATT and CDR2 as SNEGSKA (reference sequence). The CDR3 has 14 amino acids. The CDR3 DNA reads TGCAGTGCTAGAGGGGGTTCCTCCTACAATGAGCAGTACTTC. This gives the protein CSARGGSSYNEQYF.

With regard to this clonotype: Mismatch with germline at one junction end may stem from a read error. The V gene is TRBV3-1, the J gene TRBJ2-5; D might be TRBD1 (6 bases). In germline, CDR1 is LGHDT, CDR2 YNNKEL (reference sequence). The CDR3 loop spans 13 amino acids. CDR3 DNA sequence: TGTGCCAGCAGGCGTCAGGGGATGGAGACCCCGTACTTC. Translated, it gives CASRRQGMETPYF.

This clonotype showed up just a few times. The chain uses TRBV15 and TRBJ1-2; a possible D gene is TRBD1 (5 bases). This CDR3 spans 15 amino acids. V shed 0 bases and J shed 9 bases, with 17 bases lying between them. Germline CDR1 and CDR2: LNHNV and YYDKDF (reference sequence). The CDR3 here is CATSRDQVDIGSYTF. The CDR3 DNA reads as TGTGCCACCAGCAGAGATCAGGTGGACATTGGGAGCTACACCTTC.

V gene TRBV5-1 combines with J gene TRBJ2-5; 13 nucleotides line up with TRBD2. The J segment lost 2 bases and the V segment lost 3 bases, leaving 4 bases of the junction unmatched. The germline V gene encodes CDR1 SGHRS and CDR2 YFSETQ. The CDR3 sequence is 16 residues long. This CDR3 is CASSSGLAGVQETQYF. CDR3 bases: TGCGCCAGCAGCTCAGGACTAGCGGGGGTTCAAGAGACCCAGTACTTC.

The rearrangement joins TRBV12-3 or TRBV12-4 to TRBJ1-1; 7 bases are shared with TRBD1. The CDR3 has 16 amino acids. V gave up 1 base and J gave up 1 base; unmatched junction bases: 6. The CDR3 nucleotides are TGTGCCAGCAGTTTAGTTTACAGGGGAGGGAACACTGAAGCTTTCTTT. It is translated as CASSLVYRGGNTEAFF.

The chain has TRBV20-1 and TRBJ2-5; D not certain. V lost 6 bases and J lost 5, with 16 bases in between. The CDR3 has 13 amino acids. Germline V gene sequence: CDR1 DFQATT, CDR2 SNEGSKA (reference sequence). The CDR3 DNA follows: TGCAGTGCGGGATTAGGTCCGTTGGAGACCCAGTACTTC. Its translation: CSAGLGPLETQYF.

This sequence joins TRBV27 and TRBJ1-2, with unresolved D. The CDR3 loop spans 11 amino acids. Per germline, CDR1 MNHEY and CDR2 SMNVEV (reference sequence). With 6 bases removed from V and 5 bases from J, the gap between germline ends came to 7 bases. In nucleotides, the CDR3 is TGTGCCAGCAGGGATGGGTATGGCTACACCTTC. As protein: CASRDGYGYTF.